The 14 T cell receptor beta chains in this list originate from one sample, sequenced in a study of T-cell reconstitution after alpha-beta-depleted transplantation in children. Preparation of the TCRbeta library involved a method that used unique molecular identifiers. MiXCR, run by TCRdb on the PCR reads, gives a single entry per CDR3 protein. Of 500,000 to 600,000 distinct CDR3 sequences in the sample, 25% to 30% were seen once. The starting material was PBMCs, obtained before TCRalphabeta/CD19-depleted stem cell transplant. These receptor sequences come from a boy under three years old with Wiskott-Aldrich syndrome, due to receive a stem cell transplant.

This clonotype appeared a few times. The chain employs TRBV11-2 and TRBJ2-5; 12 bases align to TRBD2. The CDR3 has 17 amino acids. Trimming cost V 1 base and J 4 bases; bases outside gene matches: 7. The V gene's germline CDR1 is SGHAT and CDR2 FQNNGV. In DNA form, the CDR3 reads TGTGCCAGCAGCTTAGGTGCTAGCGGGAGGGCCCGAGAGACCCAGTACTTC. Protein sequence: CASSLGASGRARETQYF.

The chain joins TRBV7-9 to TRBJ2-1; TRBD2 aligns across 12 bases. V was pared by 5 bases and J by 10 bases, with 12 bases of the junction left unmatched. Germline V gene data show CDR1 as SEHNR and CDR2 as FQNEAQ (reference sequence). This CDR3 contains 16 residues. CDR3 protein: CASSHRGGLAGMEQFF. CDR3 nucleotide sequence: TGTGCCAGCAGCCACCGAGGAGGACTAGCGGGAATGGAGCAGTTCTTC. Supplemented by reference TRBV7-9 and TRBJ2-1, the full variable domain reads DTGVSQNPRHKITKRGQNVTFRCDPISEHNRLYWYRQTLGQGPEFLTYFQNEAQLEKSRLLSDRFSAERPKGSFSTLEIQRTEQGDSAMYLCASSHRGGLAGMEQFFGPGTRLTVL.

This clonotype appeared a single time. The chain recombines TRBV30 with TRBJ2-1, with D uncertain. This CDR3 has 14 residues. CDR1 GTSNPN and CDR2 SVGIG come from the germline V gene (reference sequence). V lost 3 bases and J lost 0, with 9 bases in between. CDR3 protein: CAWSAVPSYNEQFF. In DNA, the CDR3 is TGTGCCTGGAGCGCGGTCCCCTCCTACAATGAGCAGTTCTTC.

V is TRBV29-1 and J is TRBJ1-2; D gene uncertain. V was shortened by 7 bases and J by 2 bases, with 20 bases between the two germline ends. From germline, CDR1 is SQVTM and CDR2 ANQGSEA. This CDR3 comprises 15 residues. CDR3 sequence reads: CSALYPGQINYGYTF. As DNA, the CDR3 is TGCAGCGCCCTATATCCTGGGCAGATAAACTATGGCTACACCTTC.

The V gene is TRBV5-1, the J gene TRBJ2-3; D is undetermined. V dropped 7 bases and J dropped 2 bases, with 17 bases sitting between them. This CDR3 region has 15 residues. Germline assignment: CDR1 SGHRS and CDR2 YFSETQ. This CDR3 is CASGLTVQTTDTQYF. The CDR3 DNA reads TGCGCCAGCGGTCTCACAGTCCAAACCACAGATACGCAGTATTTT.

This clonotype appeared a few times. This chain links TRBV7-9 with TRBJ2-1, with D possibly being TRBD2 (5 bases). The V gene lost 5 bases and the J gene lost 5 bases, with 7 bases spanning the gap. Germline loops: CDR1 SEHNR, CDR2 FQNEAQ (reference sequence). The CDR3 is 12 residues long. DNA for the CDR3: TGTGCCAGCAGCGAAGCGGACAATGAGCAGTTCTTC. It specifies CASSEADNEQFF. The full variable domain, rest sourced from reference TRBV7-9 and TRBJ2-1, is DTGVSQNPRHKITKRGQNVTFRCDPISEHNRLYWYRQTLGQGPEFLTYFQNEAQLEKSRLLSDRFSAERPKGSFSTLEIQRTEQGDSAMYLCASSEADNEQFFGPGTRLTVL.

This clonotype was counted a few times. The V gene is TRBV20-1, the J gene TRBJ2-7; the D gene is possibly TRBD2 (6 bases). Between the trimmed V and J ends, which lost 5 bases and 2 bases, there was a span of 19 bases. The CDR3 consists of 15 residues. CDR1 and CDR2 (germline): DFQATT, SNEGSKA (reference sequence). CDR3 in DNA: TGCAGTGCTGAGGCTGGGGGAGGATCCACCTACGAGCAGTACTTC. Amino acid sequence: CSAEAGGGSTYEQYF.

This chain links TRBV5-1 with TRBJ1-2; the D is unclear. In germline, CDR1 is SGHRS, CDR2 YFSETQ. Between the trimmed V and J ends, which lost 2 bases and 3 bases, there was a span of 14 bases. There are 15 residues in the CDR3. The CDR3 DNA sequence: TGCGCCAGCAGCTTAGGAGGGAAGATTGACTATGGCTACACCTTC. Translated: CASSLGGKIDYGYTF.

This clonotype was seen a few times. J is TRBJ2-7 and V is TRBV19; the match to TRBD2 covers 8 bases. CDR3 length: 16 residues. CDR1 is LNHDA and CDR2 is SQIVND in the germline V gene (reference sequence). V shed 5 bases, J shed 0 bases, and the junction held 9 bases outside the gene matches. CDR3 nucleotides: TGTGCCAGTAGTCCACAGACTAGCGTTAGCTCCTACGAGCAGTACTTC. This sequence encodes CASSPQTSVSSYEQYF.

V gene TRBV2 combines with J gene TRBJ2-1, with D unresolved. CDR1 and CDR2 (germline): SNHLY, FYNNEI. Trimming shortened V by 0 bases and J by 4 bases, and 7 bases separated the two germline ends. CDR3 length: 14 residues. This CDR3 reads CASSEARIYNEQFF. The CDR3 DNA reads TGTGCCAGCAGTGAAGCGCGGATTTACAATGAGCAGTTCTTC. The whole variable domain, remainder taken from reference TRBV2 and TRBJ2-1, is EPEVTQTPSHQVTQMGQEVILRCVPISNHLYFYWYRQILGQKVEFLVSFYNNEISEKSEIFDDQFSVERPDGSNFTLKIRSTKLEDSAMYFCASSEARIYNEQFFGPGTRLTVL.

The rearrangement links TRBV5-1 to TRBJ2-2, with 9 bases matching TRBD2. Germline V gives CDR1 SGHRS, CDR2 YFSETQ. The CDR3 is 17 residues long. V was clipped by 4 bases and J by 4 bases; unmatched bases: 11. In DNA, the CDR3 is TGCGCCAGCAGCAAGCGTAATAGCGGGAGTGGCACCGGGGAGCTGTTTTTT. Residues: CASSKRNSGSGTGELFF.

This clonotype was observed a few times. The chain uses TRBV10-3 and TRBJ2-3, with D perhaps TRBD2 (6 bases). Trimming took 10 bases from V and 4 from J, leaving 15 bases between them. The CDR3 consists of 13 residues. Germline V lookup: CDR1 ENHRY, CDR2 SYGVKD. CDR3 loop: CATLTGVADTQYF. Written as DNA, the CDR3 is TGTGCCACCCTAACGGGAGTTGCAGATACGCAGTATTTT.

This rearrangement joins TRBV10-3 to TRBJ1-6; TRBD1 matches at 8 bases. The trim removed 5 bases at V and 7 bases at J, leaving 4 bases unmatched. The CDR3 runs 14 residues. CDR1 and CDR2 (germline): ENHRY, SYGVKD. DNA of the CDR3: TGTGCCATCAGTCAACAGGGGGGGAATTCACCCCTCCACTTT. Its translation is CAISQQGGNSPLHF.

The rearrangement links TRBV27 to TRBJ2-1; tentatively, D is TRBD2 (7 bases). Looked up from germline, CDR1 is MNHEY and CDR2 is SMNVEV (reference sequence). V lost 7 bases and J lost 4, with 20 bases in between. CDR3 size: 16 residues. The CDR3 loop reads CASMGGQGMRYNEQFF. DNA of the CDR3: TGTGCCAGCATGGGGGGGCAGGGAATGCGATACAATGAGCAGTTCTTC.